This is a list of T cell receptor beta chains from one sample in a study of shared clonotypes between healthy human individuals. Sequencing was performed with immunoSEQ multiplex PCR; in TCRdb, only in-frame clones are kept and a portion is missing. The sample consists of about 2.1 million clones, just under 95% of them appearing once. The sequencing input was naive CD8+ T cells from PBMCs. These receptors all stem from a man aged 18 to 29 in good health. Some clones in this sample may be carry-over from other donors' samples. CDR3s leave out the opening cysteine and the closing phenylalanine or tryptophan. The order of the fields is J gene, V gene, CDR3 protein.

TRBJ1-2 | TRBV14 | ASSPRAARRSYGYT
TRBJ1-1 | TRBV25-1 | ATMGGNTEAF
TRBJ2-3 | TRBV11-2 | ASSHPPQGVYTQY
TRBJ1-6 | TRBV30 | AWSSGGGSPLH
TRBJ2-7 | TRBV7-8 | ASSTRPGLAGFDDEQY
TRBJ2-3 | TRBV27 | ASSPGTGRASLQY
TRBJ2-7 | TRBV15 | ATSPTSSSYEQY
TRBJ2-4 | TRBV9 | ASSVAPGDPQAKNIQY
TRBJ2-3 | TRBV7-9 | ASSWGQGMDTQY
TRBJ2-3 | TRBV28 | ASSLSVGSSLPSTDTQY
TRBJ1-2 | TRBV5-6 | ASSYDRGDGYT
TRBJ2-5 | TRBV14 | ASSRSNSETQY
TRBJ1-1 | TRBV5-1 | ASSPKGAEAF
TRBJ2-2 | TRBV27 | ASSARRGGGTGELF
TRBJ1-5 | TRBV19 | ASSILGVGSNQPQH
TRBJ1-2 | TRBV9 | ASSVGSNGYT
TRBJ1-3 | TRBV5-6 | ASSLFQGNTIY
TRBJ1-5 | TRBV19 | ASSDWLFSNQPQH
TRBJ2-3 | TRBV15 | ATSRDATSRLAQY
TRBJ1-1 | TRBV7-8 | ASSFGVGALEATEAF
TRBJ2-7 | TRBV7-8 | ASSFTGIHEQY
TRBJ2-3 | TRBV28 | ASNWGGSDGDTQY
TRBJ2-2 | TRBV4-2 | ASSRTLGGGELF
TRBJ1-2 | TRBV28 | ASSLGFGGNYGYT
TRBJ2-5 | TRBV7-9 | ASSPLAGVRETQY
TRBJ2-5 | TRBV4-1 | ASSQSRTSGEQY
TRBJ2-7 | TRBV7-9 | ASSLGAGYYEQY
TRBJ1-1 | TRBV10-3 | AISELEGAARGEAF
TRBJ1-2 | TRBV2 | ASSAGQPTNYGYT
TRBJ1-2 | TRBV4-3 | ASSPKRGARIYGYT
TRBJ2-7 | TRBV7-9 | ASSPNSGLAGGHEQY
TRBJ2-7 | TRBV7-2 | ASSLGRAWEQY
TRBJ2-7 | TRBV6-5 | ASSPRGGEQY
TRBJ1-6 | TRBV11-2 | ASTYQGFRNSPLH
TRBJ2-7 | TRBV28 | ASSAHRAGVAYEQY
TRBJ2-5 | TRBV7-4 | ASSSRVQGLEQETQY
TRBJ1-3 | TRBV9 | ASSQGQGWGNTIY
TRBJ2-5 | TRBV10-1 | ASSGGLAGNSETQY
TRBJ2-3 | TRBV7-8 | ASSLTSGGYTDTQY
TRBJ1-1 | TRBV12-5 | ASGLVRVGRVAEAF
TRBJ2-1 | TRBV29-1 | SAGLAGHEQF
TRBJ1-4 | TRBV7-8 | ASSLAPGGESNEKLF
TRBJ2-1 | TRBV4-1 | ASSLSGNGEQF
TRBJ2-3 | TRBV10-3 | AISEPGLQVDTQY
TRBJ2-4 | TRBV9 | ASSVDLGAKNIQY
TRBJ1-1 | TRBV9 | ASKGADNTEAF
TRBJ1-4 | TRBV6-1 | ASRRTATNEKLF
TRBJ2-3 | TRBV5-1 | ATTDRGLDTQY
TRBJ2-4 | TRBV29-1 | SGVTGVNIQY
TRBJ2-7 | TRBV4-1 | ASSQGRGSVYEQY
TRBJ1-5 | TRBV5-8 | ASSLTLGGYQPQH
TRBJ2-3 | TRBV27 | ASSWLLTPFSTDTQY
TRBJ2-4 | TRBV21-1 | ASSNRGPTVAKNIQY
TRBJ2-7 | TRBV25-1 | ASSENRGSYEQY